The T cell receptor (beta chain) described here comes from a study of T cells in tuberculosis (dated 2018 in TCRdb). About the full investigation: To characterize T cells specific for the mycobacterial lipid antigen glucose monomycolate (GMM), the study used CD1B tetramers together with high-throughput TCR immunosequencing.

PBMC were thawed, rested overnight, stained with a GMM-loaded CD1B tetramer, a Live/Dead dye and anti-CD3, and then sorted on a FACS Aria II. CD1B tetramers were loaded with C32 glucose monomycolate purified from Rhodococcus equi. PBMC used for tetramer sorting had been depleted of CD14-expressing monocytes for a separate study before cryopreservation. From each donor, approximately 98,000 tetramer-negative cells were sorted and were analyzed alongside the tetramer-positive cells. GMM-loaded CD1B tetramers were used to sort antigen-specific T cells from several healthy South African adults. Findings and caveats that apply to the study as a whole: T cells that bind the CD1B-GMM tetramer with low affinity may not have been captured by the stringent sort gate.

TCR-alpha and TCR-beta chains were sequenced unpaired, so chain pairing information was not available. TCR libraries were generated with the immunoSEQ multiplex PCR assay, using TCR-beta and/or TCR-alpha/delta assays for each sample. The amplified TCR libraries were sequenced on the Illumina high-throughput platform. From the authors' description of their analysis: Clustering and dimensionality reduction relied on pairwise TCRdist distances among GMM-specific receptors from T cells that were either sorted ex vivo or expanded in vitro. Sequence motifs, defined by gene usage and CDR3 content, were tested for enrichment in tetramer-positive compared with tetramer-negative populations. Not all clones reach the TCRdb copy of this immuneACCESS table, which keeps in-frame sequences only. Checked studies attribute under half of the gap to unresolved V genes and leave the rest unexplained. V, J and clone size derive from that table, while D and trimming were established from the DNA sequence. The sample yields 85,000 to 100,000 clones; approximately 90% were counted once. Approximately 2% of the sample is in the top ten clones.

V is trimmed back by 9 bases and J by 0 bases, and the junction contains 3 bases that no gene match accounts for. Looking up the germline V gene (reference sequence) yields CDR1 MNHNY and CDR2 SVGAGI. The CDR3 covers 14 residues, taking in both the cysteine and the phenylalanine. Only the CDR3 part of the read is kept: 42 bases, read in frame from the first base. This clone has only one observation. Nothing much larger sits one base from this clone, and base qualities are not available. The TCR was taken from an adult woman with latent tuberculosis. The V and J segments used are TRBV6-6 and TRBJ1-5; TRBD1 matches 9 bases in the middle. Sequencing used CD1b-GMM tetramer-negative cells sorted from PBMCs. The cell subset or site label, read with the paper, signifies: T cells not binding CD1B-GMM tetramer, sorted from same donor. The DNA sequence is TGTGCCAGTAGGGACAGGGATAGCAATCAGCCCCAGCATTTT. This gives the protein CASRDRDSNQPQHF.